A single T cell receptor (beta chain) is shown here with its context. V shed 1 base, J shed 0 bases, and the junction held 3 bases outside the gene matches. This CDR3 contains 18 residues. Germline V lookup: CDR1 MGHRA, CDR2 YSYEKL. The data derive from a study of blood T cell repertoires in COVID-19. Whole-study context: COVID-19 samples collected from the United States, Italy and Spain covered acute and convalescent phases. PBMCs, B-cell-depleted T cells, or T cells were the source of the cDNA or gDNA that made up the material.

Per the study methods: Estimated nucleated cell counts came from reference gene primer amplification. Only in-frame clones appear in the TCRdb table, and some are missing; sequencing was by immunoSEQ multiplex PCR. The DNA gave D and trimming, while V, J and clone size come from that table. The sample holds almost 200,000 clones, roughly 77% seen once. Recruited during active infection, patients (from Seattle) were subsequently followed longitudinally. The receptor comes from a woman between 40 and 55 years old with COVID-19, enrolled during active disease. Sequenced: peripheral blood. The chain links TRBV4-1 to TRBJ2-2; 12 nucleotides line up with TRBD2. In DNA, the CDR3 is TGCGCCAGCAGCCAAGTCCTAGCGGGAGGGCCGAACACCGGGGAGCTGTTTTTT. Its translation: CASSQVLAGGPNTGELFF.